The text below deals with one T cell receptor (beta chain). Its antigen is currently unknown. This entry belongs to a study of radiotherapy plus CTLA-4 blockade in lung cancer. General study findings and limits: Best predicting response, reportedly, were early blood T cell clone dynamics, with interferon-beta.

Only in-frame clones appear in the TCRdb table, and some are missing; sequencing was by immunoSEQ multiplex PCR. The sample lists some 90,000 clones; roughly 80% were seen once. V gave up 7 bases and J gave up 10 bases; unmatched junction bases: 11. The CDR3 length is 15 residues. The germline V gene encodes CDR1 LNHDA and CDR2 SQIVND (reference sequence). The rearrangement uses TRBV19 and TRBJ2-1; 12 nucleotides agree with TRBD2. This receptor was obtained from a human donor with non-small cell lung cancer who had stable disease on radiotherapy plus ipilimumab. The sample in question was peripheral blood, obtained from a patient treated with radiotherapy plus ipilimumab. The CDR3 region is CASKNLAGGPGEQFF. CDR3 sequence (DNA): TGTGCCAGTAAAAATCTAGCGGGAGGGCCAGGGGAGCAGTTCTTC.